The clone carrying this T cell receptor (beta chain) was seen a few times. The CDR3 extends over 13 amino acids. V was cut by 2 bases and J by 5 bases, with 8 bases left in between. Germline V lookup: CDR1 PRHDT, CDR2 FYEKMQ (reference sequence). The sample belongs to a study of cytomegalovirus exposure and HLA in healthy donors. The PCR had 60 Vbeta and 13 Jbeta primers. The assay was immunoSEQ multiplex PCR, and TCRdb's table has in-frame clones only and misses some. The sample shows 75,000 to 95,000 clones, less than 85% of them seen only once. The sequencing input was PBMCs. This clonotype was sampled from a human donor in good health. The chain links TRBV13 to TRBJ2-3; TRBD2 is a possible D gene (5 bases). CDR3 protein: CASSLKRGDTQYF. The CDR3 coding sequence is TGTGCCAGCAGCTTAAAACGGGGAGATACGCAGTATTTT.